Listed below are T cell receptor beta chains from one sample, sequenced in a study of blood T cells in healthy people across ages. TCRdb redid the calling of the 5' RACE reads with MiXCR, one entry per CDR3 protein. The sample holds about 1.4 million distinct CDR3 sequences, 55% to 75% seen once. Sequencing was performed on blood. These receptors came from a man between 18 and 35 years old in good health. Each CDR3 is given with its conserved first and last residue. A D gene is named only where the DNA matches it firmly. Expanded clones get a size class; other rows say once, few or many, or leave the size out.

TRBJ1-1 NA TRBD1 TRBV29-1 TGCAGCGTCCACCGACAGGGTTTGAACACTGAAGCTTTCTTT CSVHRQGLNTEAFF
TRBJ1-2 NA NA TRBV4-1 TGCGCCAGCAGCCAAGAGACGGAGGTCTATGGCTACACCTTC CASSQETEVYGYTF
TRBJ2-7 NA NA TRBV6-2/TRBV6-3 TGTGCCAGCAGCGCCAGGGTCCATATTGAGCAGTACTTC CASSARVHIEQYF
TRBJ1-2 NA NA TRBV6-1 TGTGTCAGCCGGGAGGGGGTCTCGGGTGGCTACACCTTC CVSREGVSGGYTF
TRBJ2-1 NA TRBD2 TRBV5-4 TGTGCCAGCAGTTTCGCAGCGGGGGGACGGGAGGATGAGCAGTTCTTC CASSFAAGGREDEQFF
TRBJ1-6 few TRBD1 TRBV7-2 TGTGCCAGCAGCTCACACAGGGGTGTGGATTCACCCCTCCACTTT CASSSHRGVDSPLHF
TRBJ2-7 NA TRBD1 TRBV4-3 TGCGCCAGCAGCCAAGTTGGACGGGGACAGGGGGCCTACGAGCAGTACTTC CASSQVGRGQGAYEQYF
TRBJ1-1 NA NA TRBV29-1 TGCAGCGTTGATCGAGCCACTGAAGCTTTCTTT CSVDRATEAFF
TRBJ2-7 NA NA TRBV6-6 TGTGCCAGCAGTTCGACAGTGAACCCCTACGAGCAGTACTTC CASSSTVNPYEQYF
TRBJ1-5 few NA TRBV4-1 TGCGCCAGCAGCCAAGGAAACAGGGCGAGACAGCCCCAGCATTTT CASSQGNRARQPQHF
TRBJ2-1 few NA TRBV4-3 TGCGCCAGCAGCCACCTTTGGACGGCGGGGCTCAATGAGCAGTTCTTC CASSHLWTAGLNEQFF
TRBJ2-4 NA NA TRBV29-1 TGCAGCGTTGTCAGGGGAGGCAAAAACATTCAGTACTTC CSVVRGGKNIQYF
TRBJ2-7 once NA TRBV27 TGTGCCAGCAGTCAATGGTCCCAGTCGTTGAGGTACGAGCAGTACTTC CASSQWSQSLRYEQYF
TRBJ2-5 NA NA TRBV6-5 TGTGCCAGCAGTTACAGGGTTCTGGGGGAGACCCAGTACTTC CASSYRVLGETQYF
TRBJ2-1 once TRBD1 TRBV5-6 TGTGCCAGCACCGGGGCCTTTGACAGGGGTATCAATGAGCAGTTCTTC CASTGAFDRGINEQFF
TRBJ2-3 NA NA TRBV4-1 TGCGCCAGCAGCCAAGCCCTGGGGGCGCAGTATTTT CASSQALGAQYF
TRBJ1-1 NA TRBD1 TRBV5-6 TGTGCCAGCAGCTTGGTGGGACAGGGGGCGGCGAACACTGAAGCTTTCTTT CASSLVGQGAANTEAFF
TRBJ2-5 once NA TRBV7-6 TGTGCCAGCAGCTTAGCACCAATTCGGGAGACCCAGTACTTC CASSLAPIRETQYF
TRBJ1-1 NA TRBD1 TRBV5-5 TGTGCCAGCAGCTTATCCTGGGTTTCGGACAGGGGAATTTTTAACACTGAAGCTTTCTTT CASSLSWVSDRGIFNTEAFF
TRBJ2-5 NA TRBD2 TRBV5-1 TGCGCCAGCAGCTTGGCGCTAGCGGGGTACCAAGAGACCCAGTACTTC CASSLALAGYQETQYF
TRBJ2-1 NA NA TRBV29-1 TGCAGCGTTGAAGAACGGGGGCATGAGCAGTTCTTC CSVEERGHEQFF
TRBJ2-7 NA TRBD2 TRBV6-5 TGTGCCAGCAGTCCCACGGGACTAGCGCGGAGCGAGCAGTACTTC CASSPTGLARSEQYF
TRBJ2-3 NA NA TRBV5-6 TGTGCCAGCAGCTTCGCAGGACCGAACACAGATACGCAGTATTTT CASSFAGPNTDTQYF
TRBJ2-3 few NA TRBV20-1 TGCAGTGCTAGAGGGACAGGCACAGATACGCAGTATTTT CSARGTGTDTQYF
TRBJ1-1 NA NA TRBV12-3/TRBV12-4 TGTGCCAGCACCCCCTCGGGTGAGATGAACACTGAAGCTTTCTTT CASTPSGEMNTEAFF
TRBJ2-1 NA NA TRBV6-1 TGTGCCAGCAATCGAGATGAGCAGTTCTTC CASNRDEQFF
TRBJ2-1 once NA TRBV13 TGTGCCAGCAGCTTACTAGGACGGGACTCGAGGAGTAGTGAGCAGTTCTTC CASSLLGRDSRSSEQFF
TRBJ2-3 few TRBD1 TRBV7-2 TGTGCCAGCAGCCTCACCTCCGGGACAGGGGGCAATACGCAGTATTTT CASSLTSGTGGNTQYF
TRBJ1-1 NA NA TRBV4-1 TGCGCCAGCAGCTTTCGGACAGAAAACACTGAAGCTTTCTTT CASSFRTENTEAFF
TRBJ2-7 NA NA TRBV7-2 TGTGCCAGCAGCTTAGATTTAGCTACGAACCCTTACGAGCAGTACTTC CASSLDLATNPYEQYF
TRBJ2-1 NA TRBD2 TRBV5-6 TGTGCCAGCAGCTTGCCTGGGACTAGCGGGGGCCATGAGCAGTTCTTC CASSLPGTSGGHEQFF
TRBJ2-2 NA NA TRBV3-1 TGTGCCAGCAGCCAAGTTACCTCGAACACCGGGGAGCTGTTTTTT CASSQVTSNTGELFF
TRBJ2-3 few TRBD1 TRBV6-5 TGTGCCAGCAGTCGAGGTGCGGGACAGGGAACAGATACGCAGTATTTT CASSRGAGQGTDTQYF
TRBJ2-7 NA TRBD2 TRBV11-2 TGTGTCAGCAGAGCGGGAATCTACGAGCAGTACTTC CVSRAGIYEQYF
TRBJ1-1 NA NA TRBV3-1 TGTGCCAGCAGCCAAGATCGAAGACTCGTGGGCACTGAAGCTTTCTTT CASSQDRRLVGTEAFF
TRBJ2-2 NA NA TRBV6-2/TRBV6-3 TGTGCCAGCAGTTACTCGATAGAGACACCCCGCACCGGGGAGCTGTTTTTT CASSYSIETPRTGELFF
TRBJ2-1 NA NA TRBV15 TGTGCCACCAGCAGATCGTCCAATGAGCAGTTCTTC CATSRSSNEQFF
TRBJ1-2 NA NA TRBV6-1 TGTGCCAGCAGTATCCGTGTTAGCGTGAGTGGCTACACCTTC CASSIRVSVSGYTF
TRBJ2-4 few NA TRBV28 TGTGCCAGCAGTTCCCCATCGCTAGGTCGCATTCAGTACTTC CASSSPSLGRIQYF
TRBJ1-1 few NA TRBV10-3 TGTGCCATCAGTGAGCCCCGGTACACTGAAGCTTTCTTT CAISEPRYTEAFF
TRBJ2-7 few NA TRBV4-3 TGCGCCAGCAGCCCGGGACGGGAACCCTACGAGCAGTACTTC CASSPGREPYEQYF
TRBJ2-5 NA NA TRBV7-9 TGTGCCAGCAGCCTTGCCTTCGGAGACTTGCAAGAGACCCAGTACTTC CASSLAFGDLQETQYF
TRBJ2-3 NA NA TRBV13 TGTGCCAGCAGCTTATGGGCCGCCACAGATACGCAGTATTTT CASSLWAATDTQYF
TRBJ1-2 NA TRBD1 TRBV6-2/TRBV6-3 TGTGCCAGCAGTCTTAGCGGGACAGAAAAATGGAATGGCTACACCTTC CASSLSGTEKWNGYTF
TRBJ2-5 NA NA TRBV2 TGTGCCGGCATTAGGGGTAAAGAGACCCAGTACTTC CAGIRGKETQYF
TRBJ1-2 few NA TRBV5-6 TGTGCCAGCAGCTTGGCCGGCGGGTTTCGGGGCTACACCTTC CASSLAGGFRGYTF
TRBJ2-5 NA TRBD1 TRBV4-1 TGCGCCAGCAGTCAGACAGGGGGCGAAGAGACCCAGTACTTC CASSQTGGEETQYF
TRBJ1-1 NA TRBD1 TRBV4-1 TGCGCCAGCAGACAAGGACAGGCCAGAATGAACACTGAAGCTTTCTTT CASRQGQARMNTEAFF
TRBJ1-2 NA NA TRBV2 TGTGCCAGCAGAGGCGATAGTAGCATCGCTGGCTACACCTTC CASRGDSSIAGYTF
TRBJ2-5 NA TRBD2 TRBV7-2 TGTGCCAGCAGCCCGGGGACTAGCGGGACACACAAAGAGACCCAGTACTTC CASSPGTSGTHKETQYF
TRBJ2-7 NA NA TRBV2 TGTGCCAGCTTGTTTGGGCCAGCCCCCTACGAGCAGTACTTC CASLFGPAPYEQYF
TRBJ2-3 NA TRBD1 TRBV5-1 TGCGCCAGCAGCTTGGGGCGGACAGGGCTGAGAAGGCCAGATACGCAGTATTTT CASSLGRTGLRRPDTQYF
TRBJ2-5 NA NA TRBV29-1 TGCAGCGTTGGACATCTGGGGGAGACCCAGTACTTC CSVGHLGETQYF
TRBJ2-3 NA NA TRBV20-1 TGCAGTGCTTCGCTAGAATTACAGATGGGTACGCAGTATTTT CSASLELQMGTQYF
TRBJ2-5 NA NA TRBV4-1 TGCGCCAGCAGCCCCGTAGGGCCCCCAGAGGACCAGTACTTC CASSPVGPPEDQYF
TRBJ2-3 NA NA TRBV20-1 TGCAGTGCTAGGTTACCTACAGATACGCAGTATTTT CSARLPTDTQYF
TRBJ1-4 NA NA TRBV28 TGTGCCAGCAGAAACGGGGTCATCTCGAATGAAAAACTGTTTTTT CASRNGVISNEKLFF
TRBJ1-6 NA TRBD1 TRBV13 TGTGCCAGCAGCTCGACAGGGGTTAATTCTAGTTCACCCCTCCACTTT CASSSTGVNSSSPLHF
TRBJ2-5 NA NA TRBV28 TGTGCCAGCCAAACGGGGTGGGAGACCCAGTACTTC CASQTGWETQYF
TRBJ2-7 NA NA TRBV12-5 TGTGCTAGTGGTTTGGTGGAGCGGTACAATGAGCAGTACTTC CASGLVERYNEQYF